Shown below are 15 T cell receptor beta chains from a single sample sequenced in a study of cytomegalovirus exposure and HLA in healthy donors. Amplification used 60 Vbeta primers and 13 Jbeta primers. TCRdb's table, derived via immunoSEQ multiplex PCR, lists solely in-frame clones and lacks some. The table has more than 110,000 clones, more than 7.5% seen once; the top ten hold under 2%. Sequencing was done on a sample of PBMCs. These receptors all come from a man between 45 and 60 years old in good health and CMV-seronegative.

The gene calls are TRBV19 and TRBJ1-1, with 7 nucleotides matching TRBD1. CDR3 length equals 13 residues. Unmatched junction bases numbered 3, after V lost 1 base and J lost 7 bases. Germline V gene data show CDR1 as LNHDA and CDR2 as SQIVND (reference sequence). The CDR3 region has the DNA TGTGCCAGTAGTATAGCCGGGACAGATGAAGCTTTCTTT. Translated, it gives CASSIAGTDEAFF. The full variable domain, its missing parts supplied by reference TRBV19 and TRBJ1-1, is DGGITQSPKYLFRKEGQNVTLSCEQNLNHDAMYWYRQDPGQGLRLIYYSQIVNDFQKGDIAEGYSVSREKKESFPLTVTSAQKNPTAFYLCASSIAGTDEAFFGQGTRLTVV.

The chain couples TRBV10-3 to TRBJ2-1; D is possibly TRBD2 (5 bases). Trimming removed 10 bases from V and 7 bases from J, with 20 bases in between. Germline loops: CDR1 ENHRY, CDR2 SYGVKD. The CDR3 runs 14 residues. Written as DNA, the CDR3 is TGTGCCACTTGGACGCAAGCGGATAGTAATGAGCAGTTCTTC. Its protein is CATWTQADSNEQFF.

The V and J genes are TRBV10-2 and TRBJ2-3; TRBD1 matches at 7 bases. Unmatched junction bases numbered 10, after V lost 6 bases and J lost 4 bases. Germline CDR1 and CDR2: WSHSY and SAAADI. This CDR3 is built from 15 residues. The CDR3 reads CASSIRGMVPDTQYF. CDR3 nucleotides: TGCGCCAGCAGCATCAGGGGGATGGTCCCAGATACGCAGTATTTT.

This clone occurred a few times. The gene calls are TRBV5-6 and TRBJ1-1; D is unclear. The CDR3 length is 14 residues. Germline lookup yields CDR1 SGHDT and CDR2 YYEEEE. The V gene lost 4 bases and the J gene lost 5 bases, with 15 bases spanning the gap. The CDR3 DNA is TGTGCCAGCAGCAGAAGAGAGGGTGTAACTGAAGCTTTCTTT. It specifies CASSRREGVTEAFF.

This clone was observed a few times. The V call is TRBV28, the J call TRBJ1-5; 7 nucleotides align to TRBD1. Germline V CDR1 and CDR2: MDHEN, SYDVKM. The V and J ends lost 6 bases and 6 bases, in that order; junction bases with no gene match: 8. This CDR3 comprises 14 residues. In DNA, the CDR3 is TGTGCCAGCAGGGGGGGACAGCCTCCTCAGCCCCAGCATTTT. Its translation is CASRGGQPPQPQHF. The full variable domain, completed using reference TRBV28 and TRBJ1-5, is DVKVTQSSRYLVKRTGEKVFLECVQDMDHENMFWYRQDPGLGLRLIYFSYDVKMKEKGDIPEGYSVSREKKERFSLILESASTNQTSMYLCASRGGQPPQPQHFGDGTRLSIL.

This clone has more than one count but fewer than ten. This chain joins TRBV6-1 and TRBJ1-3, with 7 bases identical to TRBD1. J was trimmed by 0 bases and V by 4 bases; bases with no gene match: 6. In germline, CDR1 is MNHNS, CDR2 SASEGT. The CDR3 consists of 16 residues. DNA for the CDR3: TGTGCCAGCAGTGCGGGGACAGCCTTCTCTGGAAACACCATATATTTT. Protein sequence: CASSAGTAFSGNTIYF.

V and J are TRBV7-9 and TRBJ1-3, with 8 bases fitting TRBD1. Germline CDR1 is SEHNR and CDR2 is FQNEAQ (reference sequence). V was pared by 5 bases and J by 8 bases, with 8 bases of the junction left unmatched. The CDR3 length is 14 residues. CDR3 DNA sequence: TGTGCCAGCAGCATTGGACAGGGACTCGACACCATATATTTT. Amino acid sequence: CASSIGQGLDTIYF.

This chain connects TRBV7-3 to TRBJ2-1; 7 positions agree with TRBD2. This CDR3 region has 18 residues. The trim removed 1 base at V and 0 bases at J, leaving 9 bases unmatched. CDR1 and CDR2 (germline): SGHTA, FQGTGA. CDR3: CASSLMGTGGSSYNEQFF. The CDR3 coding sequence is TGTGCCAGCAGCTTAATGGGTACGGGCGGGAGCTCCTACAATGAGCAGTTCTTC.

This clone was detected a few times. V gene TRBV19 combines with J gene TRBJ2-4; 8 positions match TRBD2. CDR3 size: 14 residues. V trimming: 4 bases; J trimming: 8 bases; junction bases outside the gene matches: 7. Germline CDR1 LNHDA, CDR2 SQIVND (reference sequence). Here the CDR3 reads CASSKRSGSDIQYF. In nucleotides, the CDR3 is TGTGCCAGTAGTAAGAGAAGCGGGAGTGACATTCAGTACTTC.

This clone turned up a few times. CDR3 nucleotides: TGCGCCAGCAGCCAAGATTCAACTAGCGGGATACAAGAGACCCAGTACTTC. Translation: CASSQDSTSGIQETQYF. V and J are TRBV4-1 and TRBJ2-5; 10 positions match TRBD2. This CDR3 region has 17 residues. The trim removed 0 bases at V and 2 bases at J, leaving 6 bases unmatched. In germline, CDR1 is MGHRA, CDR2 YSYEKL.

The chain links TRBV25-1 to TRBJ2-5; D may be TRBD1 (6 bases). The CDR3 has 14 amino acids. Trimming removed 4 bases at V and 5 bases at J, with 14 bases between. Germline CDR1 and CDR2: MGHDK and SYGVNS. The CDR3: CASSAFQGLETQYF. The CDR3 DNA reads TGTGCCAGCAGTGCCTTCCAGGGGCTGGAGACCCAGTACTTC.

This clone was found a few times. The chain uses TRBV2 and TRBJ1-5; no clear D. V dropped 4 bases and J dropped 7 bases, with 11 bases sitting between them. The CDR3 is 13 residues long. Germline CDR1 reads SNHLY; CDR2 reads FYNNEI. The CDR3 loop reads CASSVRDIQPQHF. The CDR3 DNA reads as TGTGCCAGCAGTGTACGGGATATCCAGCCCCAGCATTTT. Complete variable domain (other parts from reference TRBV2 and TRBJ1-5): EPEVTQTPSHQVTQMGQEVILRCVPISNHLYFYWYRQILGQKVEFLVSFYNNEISEKSEIFDDQFSVERPDGSNFTLKIRSTKLEDSAMYFCASSVRDIQPQHFGDGTRLSIL.

This sequence joins TRBV10-1 and TRBJ2-3; D perhaps matches TRBD2 (6 bases). Per the germline V gene, CDR1 is WNHNN and CDR2 is SYGVQD (reference sequence). V was clipped by 3 bases and J by 4 bases, with 11 bases between them. The CDR3 covers 14 residues. CDR3 protein: CASSDPGTADTQYF. The CDR3, as DNA: TGCGCCAGCAGTGACCCAGGGACTGCAGATACGCAGTATTTT.

The rearrangement links TRBV7-6 to TRBJ2-3; the match to TRBD2 covers 10 bases. The CDR3 extends over 18 amino acids. Per germline, CDR1 SGHVS and CDR2 FNYEAQ. V dropped 1 base and J dropped 1; count of bases not matched to a gene: 8. The CDR3 sequence is CASSLVSGRLGRTDTQYF. CDR3 nucleotides: TGTGCCAGCAGCTTAGTTAGCGGGAGGCTGGGGCGCACAGATACGCAGTATTTT.

A few counts support this clone. This chain links TRBV5-1 with TRBJ2-3, with 13 bases matching TRBD2. The CDR3 has 17 residues. In germline, CDR1 is SGHRS, CDR2 YFSETQ. Trimming took 4 bases from V and 5 from J; bases not matched to a gene: 10. The CDR3 sequence: CASSPQPLAGGGDTQYF. As DNA, the CDR3 is TGCGCCAGCAGCCCACAGCCACTAGCGGGAGGGGGAGATACGCAGTATTTT.